This T cell receptor (beta chain) is drawn from a study of T cells in Graves' hyperthyroidism and ophthalmopathy. The study, taken as a whole, reports: The authors' 13 V-J model separated ophthalmopathy from stable hyperthyroidism.

RNA transcripts served as the template for amplifying TCR beta CDR3 regions. An initial round of RT-PCR targeting the TCR CDR3 relied on the HTBI primer set. TCRdb re-derived calls from the multiplex PCR reads in MiXCR, one entry per CDR3 protein. The sample has some 570,000 distinct CDR3 sequences, more than 15% seen once. A word on this clonotype: Its antigen is not identified.

The CDR3 length is 14 residues. Germline trimming cut 4 bases from V and 7 bases from J; bases unmatched to any gene: 7. CDR1 SEHNR and CDR2 FQNEAQ come from the germline V gene (reference sequence). Sequences were obtained from blood. V gene TRBV7-9 combines with J gene TRBJ1-3; 7 bases fit TRBD1. This clonotype was sampled from a woman between 18 and 29 years old with Graves' ophthalmopathy. The CDR3 bases are TGTGCCAGCAGCTCCGAGACAGGGCCCAACACCATATATTTT. Translation: CASSSETGPNTIYF.